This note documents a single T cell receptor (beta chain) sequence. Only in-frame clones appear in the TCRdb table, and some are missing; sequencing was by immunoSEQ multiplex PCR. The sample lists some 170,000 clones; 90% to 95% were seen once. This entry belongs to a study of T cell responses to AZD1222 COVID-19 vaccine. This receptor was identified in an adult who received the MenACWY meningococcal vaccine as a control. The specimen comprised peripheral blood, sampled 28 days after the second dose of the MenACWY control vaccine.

Here the CDR3 DNA reads TGTGCCAGCAGCTTAGAGGCGTCGTCTGAAGCTTTCTTT. This gives the protein CASSLEASSEAFF. The chain combines TRBV7-9 with TRBJ1-1; D remains ambiguous. Germline CDR1 SEHNR, CDR2 FQNEAQ (reference sequence). The CDR3 is 13 residues long. The V gene lost 1 base and the J gene lost 6 bases, with 9 bases spanning the gap.